The sequence of this T cell receptor (beta chain) was determined in a study of shared clonotypes between healthy human individuals. In the study overall: Per donor, CD8 memory used one plate, CD8 naive used two, CD4 memory used three and CD4 naive used three.

Repertoires were generated with immunoSEQ multiplex PCR, while TCRdb's copy carries only in-frame clones and drops some. The repertoire consists of 650,000 to 800,000 clones, with around 70% occurring once and the leading ten covering less than 2%. This clone was recorded once. The antigen is unknown. The CDR3 runs 14 residues. J lost 6 bases, V lost 2 bases, and 5 bases had no gene match. Germline CDR1 and CDR2: SGHAT and FQNNGV. Findings of the study overall: Rarefaction revealed incomplete sorted-subset sequencing despite large depth.

The gene calls are TRBV11-2 and TRBJ2-7; 9 nucleotides match TRBD2. The origin of this receptor is a woman aged 30 to 39 in good health. The sequencing input was memory CD4+ T cells sorted from blood. Subset specified: CD45RA-negative fraction. For the CDR3, the DNA is TGTGCCAGCAGCTTAAATCCTAGCGGGATCGAGCAGTACTTC. Translating it yields CASSLNPSGIEQYF.